The 30 T cell receptor beta chains in this list originate from one sample, sequenced in a study of cytomegalovirus exposure and HLA in healthy donors. The PCR ran on 60 Vbeta and 13 Jbeta primers. The repertoire was sequenced with immunoSEQ multiplex PCR; TCRdb's copy has only in-frame clones and lacks some. The sample records over 120,000 clones, roughly 10% being singletons. Sample: PBMCs. The receptors stem from a man aged 50 to 60 in good health and CMV-seronegative.

J is TRBJ2-1 and V is TRBV11-3; tentatively, D is TRBD1 (5 bases). CDR1 and CDR2 (germline): SGHNT, YENEEA. Deletions cut 2 bases from V and 4 bases from J, with 12 bases between. The CDR3 is 15 residues long. The CDR3 DNA follows: TGTGCCAGCAGCTTACTAGACACAGGTTACAATGAGCAGTTCTTC. Translating it yields CASSLLDTGYNEQFF.

In regard to this clone: A junction boundary mismatches the germline segment, possibly from a read error. This sequence joins TRBV7-7 and TRBJ2-7, with 8 bases matching TRBD1. Germline V gene data show CDR1 as SSHAT and CDR2 as FNYEAQ (reference sequence). The CDR3 has 14 amino acids. The CDR3 DNA is TGTGCTAGCAGCCCAAGCGACAGGGGCTACGAGCAGTACTTC. This translates into CASSPSDRGYEQYF.

In its sample, this clone ranks as medium-sized. The chain recombines TRBV6-5 with TRBJ2-7, with a possible D match to TRBD1 (6 bases). This CDR3 has 13 residues. The germline V and J ends were trimmed by 6 bases and 4 bases, with 13 bases remaining between them. Germline V gives CDR1 MNHEY, CDR2 SVGAGI. CDR3 region: CASSHRDGYEQYF. The CDR3 DNA follows: TGTGCCAGCAGCCACAGGGATGGGTACGAGCAGTACTTC.

The chain joins TRBV13 to TRBJ1-2; D gene ambiguous. Trimming shortened V by 1 base and J by 4 bases, and 10 bases separated the two germline ends. Germline CDR1 is PRHDT and CDR2 is FYEKMQ (reference sequence). This CDR3 has 14 amino acids. Here the CDR3 reads CASSLAGSLYGYTF. CDR3 DNA: TGTGCCAGCAGCTTAGCAGGCTCCCTCTATGGCTACACCTTC.

V gene TRBV5-4 combines with J gene TRBJ2-7; 8 bases are shared with TRBD1. CDR1 is SGHNT and CDR2 is YYREEE in the germline V gene (reference sequence). V was clipped by 0 bases and J by 4 bases; unmatched bases: 6. The CDR3 totals 15 residues. The CDR3 is CASSLAVTGAYEQYF. CDR3 sequence (DNA): TGTGCCAGCAGCTTGGCGGTGACAGGGGCATACGAGCAGTACTTC.

The CDR3, as DNA: TGTGCCAGCAGTGATCTGAGGGATCCTGCTAATGAAAAACTGTTTTTT. This gives the protein CASSDLRDPANEKLFF. The chain couples TRBV2 to TRBJ1-4; D gene uncertain. Germline CDR1 reads SNHLY; CDR2 reads FYNNEI. CDR3 length: 16 amino acids. Trimming stripped 3 bases from V and 3 bases from J, with 14 bases between.

This clone came up a few times. The gene calls are TRBV5-1 and TRBJ1-4, with D possibly matching TRBD1 (6 bases). The CDR3 has 15 amino acids. Trimming pared 1 base from V and 7 bases from J, leaving 14 bases between. Germline CDR1 and CDR2: SGHRS and YFSETQ. This chain's CDR3 is CASSLSNRASEKLFF. DNA for the CDR3: TGCGCCAGCAGCTTGTCGAACAGGGCATCTGAAAAACTGTTTTTT.

The chain has TRBV6-6 and TRBJ1-4; D not resolved. The CDR3 covers 16 residues. V lost 2 bases and J lost 5, with 15 bases in between. Germline V gives CDR1 MNHNY, CDR2 SVGAGI (reference sequence). The CDR3 DNA is TGTGCCAGCAGTTACCCCTTATCGGAGGGAAATGAAAAACTGTTTTTT. It specifies CASSYPLSEGNEKLFF.

The V and J genes are TRBV30 and TRBJ2-7, with D possibly being TRBD1 (6 bases). The germline V gene encodes CDR1 GTSNPN and CDR2 SVGIG (reference sequence). The CDR3 runs 16 residues. Trimming removed 0 bases at V and 5 bases at J, with 20 bases between. CDR3 protein: CAWSVGPGTLSDEQYF. For the CDR3, the DNA is TGTGCCTGGAGTGTAGGACCCGGGACACTTTCGGACGAGCAGTACTTC.

This clone was picked up a small number of times. The chain recombines TRBV29-1 with TRBJ2-7; D might be TRBD1 (5 bases). V lost 3 bases, J lost 0 bases, and 9 bases lay in between. The CDR3 length is 13 residues. Germline V gene sequence: CDR1 SQVTM, CDR2 ANQGSEA. The CDR3 DNA reads TGCAGCGTTGAGACAGCCCTCTCCTACGAGCAGTACTTC. Encoded protein: CSVETALSYEQYF.

This rearrangement joins TRBV2 to TRBJ1-2; 7 nucleotides match TRBD1. The germline gives CDR1 SNHLY, CDR2 FYNNEI. The junction had 9 bases not matched to a gene; V was cut back by 6 bases and J by 2 bases. This CDR3 has 15 residues. The CDR3 reads CASREGQSKNYGYTF. The CDR3 DNA is TGTGCCAGCAGGGAGGGACAGTCGAAGAACTATGGCTACACCTTC.

This chain uses TRBV6-5 with TRBJ2-3, with 11 nucleotides matching TRBD2. The CDR3 contains 16 residues. Germline CDR1 MNHEY, CDR2 SVGAGI. With 1 base clipped from V and 2 bases from J, the junction kept 2 bases outside the gene matches. The CDR3 sequence: CASSYLAGGSTDTQYF. CDR3 coding DNA: TGTGCCAGCAGTTACTTAGCGGGAGGGTCCACAGATACGCAGTATTTT.

This clone was recorded a few times. The chain carries TRBV13 and TRBJ2-5; 9 positions match TRBD1. Losses at the gene ends were 5 bases for V and 5 bases for J; bases not matched to a gene: 3. The germline V gene has CDR1 PRHDT and CDR2 FYEKMQ (reference sequence). The CDR3 runs 13 residues. The DNA for the CDR3 is TGTGCCAGCAGCGTCGACAGGGGGGAGACCCAGTACTTC. As protein: CASSVDRGETQYF.

The gene calls are TRBV4-1 and TRBJ1-3; 10 bases are a match to TRBD1. CDR3 length equals 18 residues. J lost 0 bases, V lost 4 bases, and 9 bases had no gene match. CDR1 and CDR2 (germline): MGHRA, YSYEKL. DNA of the CDR3: TGCGCCAGCAGCCTCCACGTGGGGACAGGGGTCTCTGGAAACACCATATATTTT. Amino acids: CASSLHVGTGVSGNTIYF.

The chain recombines TRBV2 with TRBJ1-4, with a possible D match to TRBD1 (6 bases). CDR3 length: 17 residues. V was clipped by 5 bases and J by 7 bases, with 23 bases between them. Germline-derived CDR1 and CDR2 are SNHLY and FYNNEI. CDR3 amino acids: CASSPDRKRRPGEKLFF. As DNA, the CDR3 is TGTGCCAGCAGTCCAGACAGGAAGCGCCGGCCGGGTGAAAAACTGTTTTTT.

This clone was seen just once. Its ends do not fully match the called genes, so a read error is possible. The V gene is TRBV6-1, the J gene TRBJ1-2; 8 bases are a match to TRBD1. The CDR3 is made up of 16 amino acids. Germline V gene sequence: CDR1 MNHNS, CDR2 SASEGT. The DNA for the CDR3 is TGTGCCAGCAGTGAACGAGGACAGGGAGGGAGCTATGGCTCCACCTTC. It codes for CASSERGQGGSYGSTF.

The J gene is TRBJ2-3, the V gene TRBV2; 8 bases match TRBD2. The germline V gene has CDR1 SNHLY and CDR2 FYNNEI. The CDR3 runs to 14 residues. The junction had 10 bases not matched to a gene; V was cut back by 8 bases and J by 6 bases. CDR3 bases: TGTGCCAGCTTAGCGGGGTCGGCCCCCGATACGCAGTATTTT. As protein: CASLAGSAPDTQYF.

This clone was found a few times. V usage is TRBV25-1 and J usage is TRBJ2-7; 8 nucleotides match TRBD2. This CDR3 is built from 14 residues. Germline CDR1 MGHDK, CDR2 SYGVNS. V shed 2 bases, J shed 2 bases, and the junction held 2 bases outside the gene matches. The CDR3 is CASSEIAGPYEQYF. CDR3 in DNA: TGTGCCAGCAGTGAAATAGCGGGGCCCTACGAGCAGTACTTC.

This clone has only a few counts. J is TRBJ2-7 and V is TRBV2; TRBD1 might be the D (5 bases). The CDR3 runs 16 residues. CDR1 SNHLY and CDR2 FYNNEI come from the germline V gene. V was clipped by 3 bases and J by 1 base, with 16 bases between them. The CDR3 nucleotides are TGTGCCAGCAGTGAGCCTGGGGCAGTATCTTCCTACGAGCAGTACTTC. Translation gives CASSEPGAVSSYEQYF.

The chain uses TRBV4-1 and TRBJ2-7, with TRBD2 matching 11 bases. This CDR3 has 18 residues. V lost 4 bases to trimming and J lost 6 bases; unmatched junction nucleotides: 17. Germline CDR1 and CDR2: MGHRA and YSYEKL. The CDR3 protein is CASSRREGGGLAGGEQYF. CDR3 sequence (DNA): TGCGCCAGCAGCCGGAGAGAAGGGGGGGGGCTAGCGGGAGGCGAGCAGTACTTC.

The chain links TRBV2 to TRBJ1-5; 11 nucleotides match TRBD1. J gave up 6 bases and V 6 bases, and 7 bases lay outside the gene matches. CDR3 length: 15 residues. Germline V CDR1 and CDR2: SNHLY, FYNNEI. CDR3 sequence: CASREDRGLGQPQHF. The DNA of the CDR3 is TGTGCCAGCAGGGAGGACAGGGGGCTCGGTCAGCCCCAGCATTTT.

Remarks on this clone: One junction end does not reproduce the germline sequence, and a read error may be involved. J is TRBJ2-7 and V is TRBV19; 10 bases match TRBD1. Germline CDR1 is LNHDA and CDR2 is SQIVND (reference sequence). The CDR3 spans 15 residues. The CDR3 sequence: CATKVGTGDSHEQYF. CDR3 DNA sequence: TGTGCCACCAAGGTGGGGACAGGGGACTCCCACGAGCAGTACTTC.

This clone was counted only a few times. Within the sample, other DNA sequences also encode this same CDR3. The CDR3 protein is CATSRGHGYTF. The DNA of the CDR3 is TGTGCCACCAGCAGGGGGCATGGCTACACCTTC. The chain has TRBV15 and TRBJ1-2, with a tentative D call TRBD1 (5 bases). The ends were cut back, 3 bases at V and 6 bases at J, with 5 bases in the middle. Germline values: CDR1 LNHNV, CDR2 YYDKDF (reference sequence). The CDR3 length is 11 residues.

This clone was seen more than once but under ten times. This sequence joins TRBV27 and TRBJ1-2; D possibly corresponds to TRBD1 (6 bases). The CDR3 runs 15 residues. V shed 0 bases and J shed 5 bases, with 13 bases lying between them. Germline V gene sequence: CDR1 MNHEY, CDR2 SMNVEV (reference sequence). DNA of the CDR3: TGTGCCAGCAGTTTATCGCACAGGGATGAGTATGGCTACACCTTC. Translated: CASSLSHRDEYGYTF.

CDR3 amino acids: CASSPRQGAFSYEQYF. CDR3 coding DNA: TGTGCCAGTAGTCCGAGACAGGGGGCCTTCTCCTACGAGCAGTACTTC. The J gene is TRBJ2-7, the V gene TRBV19; 10 nucleotides line up with TRBD1. The CDR3 spans 16 residues. Germline values: CDR1 LNHDA, CDR2 SQIVND (reference sequence). The junction had 7 bases not matched to a gene; V was cut back by 5 bases and J by 0 bases. Variable domain in full (rest from reference TRBV19 and TRBJ2-7): DGGITQSPKYLFRKEGQNVTLSCEQNLNHDAMYWYRQDPGQGLRLIYYSQIVNDFQKGDIAEGYSVSREKKESFPLTVTSAQKNPTAFYLCASSPRQGAFSYEQYFGPGTRLTVT.

The chain is built from TRBV27 and TRBJ1-1; 7 bases match TRBD1. The germline V gene encodes CDR1 MNHEY and CDR2 SMNVEV (reference sequence). The V and J ends lost 6 bases and 4 bases, in that order; junction bases with no gene match: 14. The CDR3 consists of 16 residues. The CDR3 DNA sequence: TGTGCCAGCAGACCCATCGGGACAGCGAGAGGCACTGAAGCTTTCTTT. Amino acids: CASRPIGTARGTEAFF.

The CDR3 spells CASSQGQGGRAYEQYF. CDR3 nucleotide sequence: TGCGCCAGCAGCCAGGGCCAGGGAGGGAGGGCCTACGAGCAGTACTTC. The chain has TRBV4-1 and TRBJ2-7; 7 bases fit TRBD2. The CDR3 length is 16 residues. The V and J ends lost 3 bases and 2 bases, in that order; junction bases with no gene match: 10. From germline, CDR1 is MGHRA and CDR2 YSYEKL.

The sample holds a few counts of this clone. The genes are TRBV5-4 and TRBJ2-1; D is possibly TRBD1 (6 bases). The CDR3 is 14 residues long. Germline V lookup: CDR1 SGHNT, CDR2 YYREEE (reference sequence). The germline V and J ends were trimmed by 4 bases and 1 base, with 9 bases remaining between them. In nucleotides, the CDR3 is TGTGCCAGCAGCAGGCAGGGGTCCTACAATGAGCAGTTCTTC. As protein: CASSRQGSYNEQFF. Based on the CDR3 plus reference TRBV5-4 and TRBJ2-1, the full variable domain is ETGVTQSPTHLIKTRGQQVTLRCSSQSGHNTVSWYQQALGQGPQFIFQYYREEENGRGNFPPRFSGLQFPNYSSELNVNALELDDSALYLCASSRQGSYNEQFFGPGTRLTVL.

This clone was detected only a few times. The genes are TRBV19 and TRBJ1-5; 10 bases are a match to TRBD1. The junction had 19 bases not matched to a gene; V was cut back by 7 bases and J by 1 base. Germline V gene data show CDR1 as LNHDA and CDR2 as SQIVND (reference sequence). The CDR3 covers 20 residues. The chain's CDR3 is CASTGGGSTGGLGSNQPQHF. For the CDR3, the DNA is TGTGCCAGTACAGGCGGGGGCTCGACAGGGGGCTTGGGGAGCAATCAGCCCCAGCATTTT.

This clone was detected a few times. This chain links TRBV30 with TRBJ1-2, with 7 bases fitting TRBD1. The V gene end was trimmed by 2 bases and the J gene end by 4 bases; junction bases not matched to a gene: 13. Germline V lookup: CDR1 GTSNPN, CDR2 SVGIG (reference sequence). The CDR3 is 16 amino acids. CDR3 in amino acids: CAWSSRQGWVSYGYTF. CDR3 in DNA: TGTGCCTGGAGTTCCCGACAGGGATGGGTTTCCTATGGCTACACCTTC.